This T cell receptor beta chain was captured by sequencing in a study of blood T cell repertoires in COVID-19. The overall study: The study drew acute and convalescent COVID-19 samples from the United States, Italy and Spain. Nucleic acid was either cDNA or gDNA, and it came from T cells, B-cell-depleted T cells, or PBMCs.

Trimming took off 5 bases at V and 4 bases at J, with 25 bases between the two ends. CDR1 SGHRS and CDR2 YFSETQ come from the germline V gene. The length of the CDR3 is 17 residues. Original analysis: Cell counts per sample came from amplifying reference gene primers. Assay used: immunoSEQ multiplex PCR; TCRdb lists only in-frame clones, some missing. That table furnishes V, J and clone size, whereas the DNA furnished D and trimming. Here the sample spans about 73,000 clones, around 81% being singletons. The receptor comes from a woman aged 65 to 85 with acute or convalescent COVID-19. The chain joins TRBV5-1 to TRBJ2-7, with TRBD1 as a possible D gene (5 bases). Material: peripheral blood. The CDR3 spells CASSPEWGSPSSYEQYF. CDR3 DNA sequence: TGCGCCAGCAGTCCAGAGTGGGGCAGTCCCTCGTCTTACGAGCAGTACTTC.